The 6 T cell receptor beta chains given below trace back to one sample, sequenced in a study of early T cells in non-severe SARS-CoV-2 infection. One entry per CDR3 protein results from TCRdb running MiXCR on the 5' RACE reads. Of some 83,000 distinct CDR3 sequences listed, 10% are singletons. The material was whole blood, obtained at baseline. Receptors were obtained from an adult who was a healthcare worker with PCR-confirmed SARS-CoV-2 infection or an uninfected control (not recorded which).

The rearrangement joins TRBV7-2 to TRBJ2-7; TRBD1 aligns across 9 bases. Per germline, CDR1 SGHTA and CDR2 FQGNSA. The J segment lost 4 bases and the V segment lost 5 bases, leaving 6 bases of the junction unmatched. CDR3 length: 14 amino acids. This chain's CDR3 is CASSAGQGKYEQYF. The DNA of the CDR3 is TGTGCCAGCAGCGCGGGACAGGGCAAGTACGAGCAGTACTTC.

The chain has TRBV3-1 and TRBJ2-1, with 7 bases lining up with TRBD2. Germline CDR1 LGHDT, CDR2 YNNKEL (reference sequence). The junction had 11 bases not matched to a gene; V was cut back by 5 bases and J by 4 bases. This CDR3 spans 16 amino acids. The CDR3 here is CASSLGLAALYNEQFF. The CDR3 DNA reads TGTGCCAGCAGCTTGGGTCTAGCGGCACTATACAATGAGCAGTTCTTC.

The chain joins TRBV7-2 to TRBJ2-3; no firm D call. Per the germline V gene, CDR1 is SGHTA and CDR2 is FQGNSA. This CDR3 region has 14 residues. V lost 5 bases and J lost 4, with 13 bases in between. CDR3 DNA: TGTGCCAGCAGCCGTATTAGCAGTGCAGATACGCAGTATTTT. It codes for CASSRISSADTQYF. Filled out from reference TRBV7-2 and TRBJ2-3, the complete variable domain reads GAGVSQSPSNKVTEKGKDVELRCDPISGHTALYWYRQSLGQGLEFLIYFQGNSAPDKSGLPSDRFSAERTGGSVSTLTIQRTQQEDSAVYLCASSRISSADTQYFGPGTRLTVL.

There are a few counts of this clonotype. The rearrangement uses TRBV21-1 and TRBJ2-7; TRBD2, as called in the table, went unchecked against the DNA. TRBV21-1 is tagged as a pseudogene. The CDR3 totals 16 residues. In DNA, the CDR3 is TGTGCCAGCAGCAAATCTCAACGGCAGGGAGGTCTCCAGCAGTACTTC. Its protein product is CASSKSQRQGGLQQYF.

This clonotype was seen more than once but under ten times. The chain links TRBV27 to TRBJ2-5, with 8 bases that match TRBD2. After removal of 3 bases from V and 4 bases from J, the junction contained 7 bases not matched to a gene. CDR3 length: 15 amino acids. Germline assignment: CDR1 MNHEY and CDR2 SMNVEV (reference sequence). The CDR3 loop is CASSFWGAGGETQYF. The DNA for the CDR3 is TGTGCCAGCAGTTTCTGGGGGGCGGGAGGAGAGACCCAGTACTTC.

The chain combines TRBV20-1 with TRBJ2-4; D unclear. Trimming took off 1 base at V and 7 bases at J, with 14 bases between the two ends. CDR1 and CDR2 (germline): DFQATT, SNEGSKA (reference sequence). CDR3 length equals 14 residues. The CDR3 DNA sequence: TGCAGTGCTAGAGCTTTCCCGGACCAGAACATTCAGTACTTC. Residues: CSARAFPDQNIQYF.